This T cell receptor (beta chain) was captured by sequencing in a study of OX40 agonist ivuxolimab in advanced cancers. Only in-frame clones appear in the TCRdb table, and some are missing; sequencing was by immunoSEQ multiplex PCR. The sample has more than 35,000 clones, about 80% seen once. Whole-study results and caveats: Some nonresponders likewise displayed low normalized T-cell clonal expansion. With doses of 0.1 to 3.0 mg/kg, CD4+ and CD8+ blood T cells had undergone clonal expansion by week 6. Expansion of clones was among the lowest in partial responders at 0.1-3.0 mg/kg.

Germline V gene data show CDR1 as PRHDT and CDR2 as FYEKMQ (reference sequence). V lost 3 bases and J lost 3, with 15 bases in between. The CDR3 covers 15 residues. About this clone itself: What it binds is unknown.

The rearrangement uses TRBV13 and TRBJ2-7, with D possibly matching TRBD2 (6 bases). The sequence came from an adult with an advanced solid tumor such as melanoma, head and neck, liver or kidney cancer. Specimen: CD4+ or CD8+ T cells sorted from blood, collected in a trial of the OX40 agonist ivuxolimab. CDR3 in amino acids: CASSFQRAPHYEQYF. CDR3 nucleotide sequence: TGTGCCAGCAGCTTCCAGCGGGCTCCCCACTACGAGCAGTACTTC.